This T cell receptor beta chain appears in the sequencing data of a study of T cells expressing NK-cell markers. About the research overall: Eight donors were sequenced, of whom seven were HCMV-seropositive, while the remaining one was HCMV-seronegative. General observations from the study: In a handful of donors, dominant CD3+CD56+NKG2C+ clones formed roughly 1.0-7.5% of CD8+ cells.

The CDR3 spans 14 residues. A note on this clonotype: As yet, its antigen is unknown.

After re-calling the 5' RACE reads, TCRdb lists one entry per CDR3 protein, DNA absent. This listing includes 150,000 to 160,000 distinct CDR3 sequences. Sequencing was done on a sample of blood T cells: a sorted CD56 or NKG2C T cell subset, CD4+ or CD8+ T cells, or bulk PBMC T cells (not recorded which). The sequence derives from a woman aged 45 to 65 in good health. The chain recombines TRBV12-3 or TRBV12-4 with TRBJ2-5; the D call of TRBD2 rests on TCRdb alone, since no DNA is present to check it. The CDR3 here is CASSQGWGGETQYF.